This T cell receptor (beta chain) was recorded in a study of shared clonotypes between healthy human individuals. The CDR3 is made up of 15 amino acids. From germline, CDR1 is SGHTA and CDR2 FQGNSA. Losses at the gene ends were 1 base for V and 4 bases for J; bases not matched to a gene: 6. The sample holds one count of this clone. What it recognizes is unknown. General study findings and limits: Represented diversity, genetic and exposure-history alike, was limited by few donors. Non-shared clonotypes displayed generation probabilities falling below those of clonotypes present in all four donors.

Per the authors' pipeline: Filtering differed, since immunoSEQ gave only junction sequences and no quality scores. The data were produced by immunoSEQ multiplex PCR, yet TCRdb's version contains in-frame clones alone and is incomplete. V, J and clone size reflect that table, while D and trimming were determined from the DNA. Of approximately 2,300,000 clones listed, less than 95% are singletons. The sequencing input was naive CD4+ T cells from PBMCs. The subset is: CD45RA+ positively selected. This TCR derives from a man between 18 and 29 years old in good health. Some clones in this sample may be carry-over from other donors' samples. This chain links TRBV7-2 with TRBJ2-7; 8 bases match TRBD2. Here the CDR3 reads CASSLEPSGQYEQYF. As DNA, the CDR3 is TGTGCCAGCAGCTTAGAACCTAGCGGGCAATACGAGCAGTACTTC.